The clone carrying this T cell receptor (beta chain) was observed many times. Its antigen remains unknown. Stability of Graves' hyperthyroidism was defined as absent ophthalmopathy progression within 18 months. Clinicians diagnosed patients from clinical symptoms, serum thyroxine and TRAb, thyroid ultrasound and orbital computed tomography. Trimming shortened V by 2 bases and J by 2 bases, and 12 bases separated the two germline ends. The CDR3 has 16 residues. CDR1 is SGHTA and CDR2 is FQGNSA in the germline V gene. The data derive from a study of T cells in Graves' hyperthyroidism and ophthalmopathy. Points from the study as a whole: Through a model of 13 V-J features, ophthalmopathy was separated from stable hyperthyroidism.

Amplification of TCR beta CDR3 regions used RNA as the template. An initial round of RT-PCR targeting the TCR CDR3 relied on the HTBI primer set. Each CDR3 protein is one row after TCRdb ran MiXCR on the multiplex PCR reads. The sample holds roughly 660,000 distinct CDR3 sequences, around a sixth seen once. V is TRBV7-2 and J is TRBJ2-2, with a possible D match to TRBD2 (6 bases). The clonotype originates from a man in his fifties or sixties with Graves' hyperthyroidism. The sample taken for sequencing was blood. The DNA of the CDR3 is TGTGCCAGCAGCTTACGGAGGGGACGAAACACCGGGGAGCTGTTTTTT. Protein product: CASSLRRGRNTGELFF.